A selection of T cell receptor beta chains follows, all from one sample in a study of T-cell memory formation after mild COVID-19. TCRdb fed the 5' RACE reads into MiXCR, producing one record per CDR3 protein. This table has roughly 150,000 distinct CDR3 sequences, roughly 15% appearing once. The sample taken for sequencing was PBMCs or a T cell subset sorted from them (not recorded which). These receptors all stem from an adult woman who had mild COVID-19 (a few samples of this study predate the infection). Cell type and time point are not known. The conserved cysteine and the conserved F or W are not part of the CDR3 here. The order of the fields is J gene, V gene, CDR3 protein.

>TRBJ1-1|TRBV10-3
AISFDQNTEAF
>TRBJ2-1|TRBV7-2
ASSPARLEQF
>TRBJ2-5|TRBV5-1
ASNFDPSETQY
>TRBJ1-5|TRBV12-3/TRBV12-4
ASSPLSRRLGNQPQH
>TRBJ1-1|TRBV5-4
ASSFTRQGWDTEAF
>TRBJ2-5|TRBV5-5
ASSLGGLAGTLGETQY
>TRBJ2-1|TRBV7-7
ASSLLGGRNEQF
>TRBJ2-7|TRBV6-1
ASSQDRVGEQY
>TRBJ2-7|TRBV6-5
ASSYGGSGSNEQY
>TRBJ2-1|TRBV5-1
ASTQGGSYNEQF
>TRBJ2-7|TRBV12-3/TRBV12-4
ASSVTGKGTQYEQY
>TRBJ2-7|TRBV12-3/TRBV12-4
ASSLARSYEQY
>TRBJ2-1|TRBV24-1
ATRGSGPYNEQF
>TRBJ2-3|TRBV6-5
ASSHERLARADTQY
>TRBJ2-3|TRBV5-1
ASSLGTSGSRSTDTQY
>TRBJ2-5|TRBV5-5
ASSQGTGGDSQY